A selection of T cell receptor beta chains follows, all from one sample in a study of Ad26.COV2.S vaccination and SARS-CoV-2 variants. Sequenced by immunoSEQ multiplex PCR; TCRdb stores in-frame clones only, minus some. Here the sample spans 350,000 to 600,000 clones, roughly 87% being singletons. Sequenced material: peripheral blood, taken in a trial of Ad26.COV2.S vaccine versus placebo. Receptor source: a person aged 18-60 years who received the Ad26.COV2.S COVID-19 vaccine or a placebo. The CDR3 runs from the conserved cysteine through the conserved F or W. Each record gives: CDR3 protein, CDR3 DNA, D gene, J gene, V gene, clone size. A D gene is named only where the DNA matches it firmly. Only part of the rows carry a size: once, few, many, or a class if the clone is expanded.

CSAIMGDTQYF TGCAGTGCTATAATGGGCGATACGCAGTATTTT - TRBJ2-3 TRBV20-1 -
CASSQNSGSSYNEQFF TGTGCCAGCAGTCAAAATAGCGGGAGCTCCTACAATGAGCAGTTCTTC TRBD2 TRBJ2-1 TRBV27 once
CASSGLRGLTNEKLFF TGTGCCAGCAGTGGGCTCCGGGGGCTCACTAATGAAAAACTGTTTTTT - TRBJ1-4 TRBV6-6 -
CAISEFFGYGYTF TGTGCCATCAGTGAATTTTTTGGGTATGGCTACACCTTC - TRBJ1-2 TRBV10-3 -
CASRGTGQGGNQPQHF TGTGCCAGCAGGGGGACGGGACAGGGCGGCAATCAGCCCCAGCATTTT TRBD1 TRBJ1-5 TRBV28 -
CASSLILGSSYNEQFF TGTGCCAGCAGTTTGATCCTCGGCAGCTCCTACAATGAGCAGTTCTTC - TRBJ2-1 TRBV28 few
CASSIALTLAKNIQYF TGTGCCAGTAGTATAGCACTAACCCTAGCCAAAAACATTCAGTACTTC - TRBJ2-4 TRBV19 -
CAWSSGNYGYTF TGTGCCTGGAGCTCAGGGAACTATGGCTACACCTTC - TRBJ1-2 TRBV30 -
CASSQRNNEKLFF TGCGCCAGCAGCCAACGGAATAATGAAAAACTGTTTTTT - TRBJ1-4 TRBV4-1 -
CASSQQTNSYEQYF TGTGCCAGCAGCCAACAGACTAACTCCTACGAGCAGTACTTC - TRBJ2-7 TRBV3-1/TRBV3-2 -
CATGTDPHGYTF TGTGCCACCGGGACAGATCCGCATGGCTACACCTTC TRBD1 TRBJ1-2 TRBV7-6 -
CASSRTVGLDTGELFF TGCGCCAGCAGCCGAACCGTAGGGTTGGACACCGGGGAGCTGTTTTTT - TRBJ2-2 TRBV4-3 -
CASSPQGVRGETQYF TGTGCCAGCAGCCCCCAGGGGGTTAGAGGGGAGACCCAGTACTTC TRBD1 TRBJ2-5 TRBV7-2 few
CASSPTSVGSYEQYF TGTGCCAGCAGCCCGACGTCCGTCGGATCCTACGAGCAGTACTTC - TRBJ2-7 TRBV9 -
CASSSLPDRETQYF TGTGCCAGCAGTTCCCTCCCGGACCGGGAGACCCAGTACTTC - TRBJ2-5 TRBV6-5 -
CAIRSTGGTGELFF TGTGCCATCAGAAGTACAGGGGGCACCGGGGAGCTGTTTTTT TRBD1 TRBJ2-2 TRBV10-3 -
CSVNRGDEAFF TGCAGCGTCAATCGGGGGGATGAAGCTTTCTTT - TRBJ1-1 TRBV29-1 -
CASSPRALSGELFF TGTGCCAGCAGTCCCCGGGCGCTCTCCGGGGAGCTGTTTTTT - TRBJ2-2 TRBV11-3 -
CASSGFDGNQPQHF TGTGCCAGCTCAGGCTTTGATGGCAATCAGCCCCAGCATTTT - TRBJ1-5 TRBV18 -
CASSRGKTSGGAVTQYF TGTGCCAGCAGTAGAGGAAAAACCAGCGGGGGGGCCGTGACCCAGTACTTC TRBD2 TRBJ2-5 TRBV25-1 -
CAWSVQSPNYGYTF TGTGCCTGGAGTGTTCAGAGCCCTAACTATGGCTACACCTTC - TRBJ1-2 TRBV30 -
CASSPVYATNEKLFF TGTGCCAGTAGTCCTGTCTATGCAACTAATGAAAAACTGTTTTTT - TRBJ1-4 TRBV19 -
CASSPQEGTERNTIYF TGTGCCAGCTCACCCCAAGAAGGGACAGAAAGAAACACCATATATTTT TRBD1 TRBJ1-3 TRBV18 -
CASRAPCRRCSYNEQFF TGTGCCAGCAGAGCACCCTGCCGCCGTTGCTCCTACAATGAGCAGTTCTTC - TRBJ2-1 TRBV7-9 -
CASSSVGQGSLQPQHF TGTGCCAGCAGCTCAGTCGGACAGGGCTCGCTACAGCCCCAGCATTTT TRBD1 TRBJ1-5 TRBV7-9 once
CSAGGFGYGYTF TGCAGCGCTGGGGGTTTTGGCTATGGCTACACCTTC - TRBJ1-2 TRBV29-1 -
CASSQVERQYYEQYF TGTGCCAGCAGCCAAGTCGAGCGGCAGTACTACGAGCAGTACTTC - TRBJ2-7 TRBV14 few
CASSQVLRGKTQYF TGCGCCAGCAGCCAAGTACTCCGGGGTAAGACCCAGTACTTC - TRBJ2-5 TRBV4-1 -
CASSRTRDGGYEQYF TGTGCCAGCAGCCGTACACGGGACGGGGGCTACGAGCAGTACTTC - TRBJ2-7 TRBV7-9 -
CASSPQGEGTEAFF TGTGCCAGCTCACCACAGGGGGAGGGAACTGAAGCTTTCTTT - TRBJ1-1 TRBV18 -
CASSVPGGEHGYTF TGTGCCAGCAGCGTACCCGGGGGGGAGCATGGCTACACCTTC - TRBJ1-2 TRBV9 once
CSVRDRGIYEQYF TGCAGCGTTCGGGACAGGGGAATCTACGAGCAGTACTTC TRBD1 TRBJ2-7 TRBV29-1 -
CANPRTDDSNQPQHF TGTGCCAACCCGAGGACAGACGATAGCAATCAGCCCCAGCATTTT - TRBJ1-5 TRBV6-4 once
CASSQDVGGGTSYEQYF TGCGCCAGCAGCCAAGATGTAGGGGGGGGAACCTCCTACGAGCAGTACTTC - TRBJ2-7 TRBV4-1 -
CASSYSMKRRGRNQPQHF TGTGCCAGCAGTTACTCGATGAAGCGTCGAGGGCGCAATCAGCCCCAGCATTTT - TRBJ1-5 TRBV6-2/TRBV6-3 -
CASMSGSSGNTIYF TGTGCCAGTATGTCCGGGAGCTCTGGAAACACCATATATTTT - TRBJ1-3 TRBV19 -
CASSSHRRTATNEQFF TGTGCCAGCAGTTCTCACCGACGGACAGCAACTAATGAGCAGTTCTTC - TRBJ2-1 TRBV28 once
CASTSSGTGYSPLHF TGTGCCAGCACGAGCTCCGGGACAGGATATTCACCCCTCCACTTT TRBD1 TRBJ1-6 TRBV25-1 once
CASSHQGTGGKSGSYEQYF TGTGCCAGCAGCCATCAGGGGACAGGGGGTAAATCGGGGTCCTACGAGCAGTACTTC TRBD1 TRBJ2-7 TRBV4-2 -
CASSQVDRPYEQYF TGTGCCAGCAGCCAAGTTGACAGGCCTTACGAGCAGTACTTC - TRBJ2-7 TRBV4-2 -
CASSLVWPWEGETQYF TGTGCCAGCAGCTTAGTCTGGCCCTGGGAAGGGGAGACCCAGTACTTC - TRBJ2-5 TRBV7-2 -
CAIWGGLSTEAFF TGTGCCATTTGGGGAGGGTTGAGTACTGAAGCTTTCTTT - TRBJ1-1 TRBV6-1 -
CASNEGSGGRGETQYF TGTGCCAGCAATGAAGGGTCTGGAGGGAGAGGAGAGACCCAGTACTTC - TRBJ2-5 TRBV2 -
CASNETQYF TGTGCCAGCAACGAGACCCAGTACTTC - TRBJ2-5 TRBV6-7 -
CASSLVDSNQPQHF TGTGCCAGCAGCTTAGTCGATAGCAATCAGCCCCAGCATTTT - TRBJ1-5 TRBV11-2 -
CASSPGRWGAVASYEQFF TGTGCCAGCTCACCGGGGCGGTGGGGAGCAGTTGCCTCCTATGAGCAGTTCTTC - TRBJ2-1 TRBV18 -
CAAGQESYEQYF TGTGCCGCCGGACAGGAATCCTACGAGCAGTACTTC TRBD1 TRBJ2-7 TRBV5-4 -
CASSQEWGTEAFF TGTGCCAGCAGCCAAGAGTGGGGCACTGAAGCTTTCTTT - TRBJ1-1 TRBV4-2 -
CASSYTAKNTEAFF TGTGCCAGCAGTTACACAGCCAAGAACACTGAAGCTTTCTTT - TRBJ1-1 TRBV6-6 -
CASSSYNEQFF TGTGCCAGTAGCTCCTACAATGAGCAGTTCTTC - TRBJ2-1 TRBV19 -
CASSLYRESLAEAFF TGTGCCAGCAGTTTATATCGGGAGAGTCTAGCTGAAGCTTTCTTT - TRBJ1-1 TRBV28 once
CASSGNSPLHF TGTGCCAGCAGTGGAAATTCACCCCTCCACTTT - TRBJ1-6 TRBV25-1 few
CASSSPGSRATWVYNEQFF TGTGCCAGCAGCTCCCCAGGGAGTAGGGCTACATGGGTCTACAATGAGCAGTTCTTC - TRBJ2-1 TRBV7-9 once
CASSLGLAGVDTQYF TGTGCCAGCAGCTTAGGACTAGCGGGAGTGGATACGCAGTATTTT TRBD2 TRBJ2-3 TRBV7-3 -
CASSLSGGREQYF TGTGCCAGCAGTTTATCCGGGGGCAGGGAGCAGTACTTC - TRBJ2-7 TRBV27 -
CASSLYPWGLAGVRADTQYF TGTGCCAGCAGTTTATACCCGTGGGGACTAGCGGGAGTGAGGGCAGATACGCAGTATTTT TRBD2 TRBJ2-3 TRBV28 once
CASSIRDGGNSPLHF TGTGCCAGTAGTATCCGGGACGGGGGTAATTCACCCCTCCACTTT - TRBJ1-6 TRBV19 -
CASTRTGPHQYEQYF TGTGCCAGCACCCGAACCGGGCCTCACCAATACGAGCAGTACTTC - TRBJ2-7 TRBV7-2 -
CASSPGQGQGPLHF TGCGCCAGCAGCCCAGGACAGGGGCAGGGACCCCTCCACTTT TRBD1 TRBJ1-6 TRBV5-1 -